A selection of T cell receptor beta chains follows, all from one sample in a study of blood T cells in healthy people across ages. TCRdb used MiXCR to reprocess the 5' RACE reads, holding one entry per CDR3 protein. The sample lists 1 million or so distinct CDR3 sequences, roughly a quarter occurring once. In addition, the sample was reused for a study of T cells of mothers and their children.

Sequenced: blood. These receptors all stem from a girl aged 2 to 10 in good health. Both conserved end residues are part of each CDR3. D genes are given only for firm matches. The listing skips clone size in some rows; elsewhere it reads once, few, many or a size class.

abundance	d_gene	v_gene	j_gene	CDR3aa	CDR3nt
few	TRBD1	TRBV11-1	TRBJ2-7	CASSLAGTVPYEQYF	TGTGCCAGCAGCTTAGCGGGGACAGTACCCTACGAGCAGTACTTC
NA	TRBD1	TRBV6-5	TRBJ2-2	CASSYWEQGTGELFF	TGTGCCAGCAGTTACTGGGAACAGGGGACCGGGGAGCTGTTTTTT
few	TRBD2	TRBV20-1	TRBJ2-1	CSARYSGGGGNEQFF	TGCAGTGCTAGATATAGCGGGGGGGGAGGCAATGAGCAGTTCTTC
NA	TRBD1	TRBV7-3	TRBJ2-1	CASSPSGQENNEQFF	TGTGCCAGCAGCCCGTCGGGACAGGAAAACAATGAGCAGTTCTTC
few	TRBD2	TRBV24-1	TRBJ2-3	CATTGGGITDTQYF	TGTGCCACCACCGGGGGGGGGATCACAGATACGCAGTATTTT
NA	NA	TRBV6-2/TRBV6-3	TRBJ2-7	CASSYSSRQREQYF	TGTGCCAGCAGTTACTCGAGTCGTCAGAGGGAGCAGTACTTC
NA	NA	TRBV6-2/TRBV6-3	TRBJ1-2	CASSYLGSHYGYTF	TGTGCCAGCAGTTACTTGGGTTCCCACTATGGCTACACCTTC
NA	NA	TRBV20-1	TRBJ1-1	CSALDGYRLASMNTEAFF	TGCAGCGCCCTAGACGGATACCGTTTGGCATCCATGAACACTGAAGCTTTCTTT
NA	NA	TRBV5-1	TRBJ2-5	CASTRAWETQYF	TGCGCCAGCACCCGAGCATGGGAGACCCAGTACTTC
few	NA	TRBV25-1	TRBJ2-7	CASSVGGLNYEQYF	TGTGCCAGCAGTGTGGGGGGTTTGAACTACGAGCAGTACTTC
few	NA	TRBV29-1	TRBJ1-1	CSVMGQNTEAFF	TGCAGCGTTATGGGACAGAACACTGAAGCTTTCTTT
many	NA	TRBV4-3	TRBJ1-1	CASSRGRTEAFF	TGCGCCAGCAGCCGAGGGAGGACTGAAGCTTTCTTT
few	TRBD2	TRBV25-1	TRBJ2-7	CASSEASGSLYEQYF	TGTGCCAGCAGTGAGGCTAGCGGGAGTTTGTACGAGCAGTACTTC
NA	TRBD2	TRBV7-9	TRBJ2-1	CASSLALAGGPNEQFF	TGTGCCAGCAGCTTAGCGCTAGCGGGAGGGCCAAATGAGCAGTTCTTC
NA	TRBD1	TRBV7-9	TRBJ2-5	CASSLAAPGGVGETQYF	TGTGCCAGCAGCTTAGCGGCGCCAGGGGGTGTTGGAGAGACCCAGTACTTC
many	NA	TRBV5-1	TRBJ1-6	CASSLAVYNSPLHF	TGCGCCAGCAGCTTGGCCGTTTATAATTCACCCCTCCACTTT
NA	NA	TRBV29-1	TRBJ2-7	CSVLGPKSSYEQYF	TGCAGCGTTTTGGGACCCAAGAGCTCCTACGAGCAGTACTTC
few	NA	TRBV29-1	TRBJ1-1	CSVGMGSTEAFF	TGCAGCGTTGGGATGGGAAGCACTGAAGCTTTCTTT
NA	NA	TRBV29-1	TRBJ2-1	CSVVSYSYNEQFF	TGCAGCGTTGTAAGCTACTCCTACAATGAGCAGTTCTTC
NA	TRBD1	TRBV11-2	TRBJ1-2	CASSPDTDNRGYGYTF	TGTGCCAGCAGCCCCGACACGGACAACAGGGGCTATGGCTACACCTTC
few	NA	TRBV6-5	TRBJ1-1	CASSYSMGGFPEAFF	TGTGCCAGCAGTTACTCGATGGGGGGGTTCCCTGAAGCTTTCTTT